This T cell receptor (beta chain) was found in a study of cytomegalovirus exposure and HLA in healthy donors. Regarding the study as a whole: Accurate predictions that matched the HLA-A and HLA-B alleles of most subjects were reportedly made from TCR beta sequences.

Details on this clone: The antigen is unknown.

It was with 60 Vbeta and 13 Jbeta primers that the PCR ran. Only in-frame clones appear in the TCRdb table, and some are missing; sequencing was by immunoSEQ multiplex PCR. The profile shows just over 200,000 clones, under 85% of them singletons. Whereas donors were nominally healthy upon sampling, unrecorded immune exposures were probable. Germline CDR1 SGHKS, CDR2 YYEKEE (reference sequence). The ends were cut back, 4 bases at V and 0 bases at J, with 16 bases in the middle. The CDR3 extends over 16 amino acids. The chain carries TRBV5-5 and TRBJ1-2; D perhaps matches TRBD1 (5 bases). The source is a man in his forties or fifties in good health and CMV-seronegative. Sequencing was done on a sample of PBMCs. In DNA form, the CDR3 reads TGTGCCAGCAGCGAACAGGCGGCGCCGACTAACTATGGCTACACCTTC. Encoded protein: CASSEQAAPTNYGYTF. The whole variable domain, remainder taken from reference TRBV5-5 and TRBJ1-2, is DAGVTQSPTHLIKTRGQQVTLRCSPISGHKSVSWYQQVLGQGPQFIFQYYEKEERGRGNFPDRFSARQFPNYSSELNVNALLLGDSALYLCASSEQAAPTNYGYTFGSGTRLTVV.